Listed below are T cell receptor beta chains from one sample, sequenced in a study of response to subunit inactivated influenza vaccine. TCRdb recomputed calls from the RT-PCR reads with MiXCR, one row per CDR3 protein. The sample has approximately 230,000 distinct CDR3 sequences, less than 15% seen once. Material: non-naive T cells sorted from PBMCs, obtained 14 to 15 days before vaccination. All receptors come from a man in his forties or fifties who received an inactivated influenza vaccine. Both conserved end residues are part of each CDR3. The D gene is left open where the match is weak. Some rows have no size entry. The others give once, few or many, or a class for an expanded clone.

D,V,J,size,DNA,CDR3
-,TRBV7-3,TRBJ2-1,-,TGTGCCAGCAGCTTAACGTTCACGGACAATGAGCAGTTCTTC,CASSLTFTDNEQFF
-,TRBV2,TRBJ2-1,once,TGTGCCAGCATTGCGGATTACAATGAGCAGTTCTTC,CASIADYNEQFF
TRBD1,TRBV2,TRBJ1-2,few,TGTGCCAGCAGTGAATCTGGGGACAGGGGATATGGTGGCTACACCTTC,CASSESGDRGYGGYTF
-,TRBV12-5,TRBJ2-3,many,TGTGCTAGTGCCGACGGATCTGTTAGCACAGATACGCAGTATTTT,CASADGSVSTDTQYF
TRBD2,TRBV29-1,TRBJ2-3,many,TGCAGCAGTACCGGGACTACCGACCCCGGGGATACGCAGTATTTT,CSSTGTTDPGDTQYF
-,TRBV11-1,TRBJ2-7,-,TGTGCCAGCAGCCCCCAGTGGGACGGGTACGAGCAGTACTTC,CASSPQWDGYEQYF
-,TRBV20-1,TRBJ1-1,-,TGCAGTGCCATCTCCAGGAGCACTGAAGCTTTCTTT,CSAISRSTEAFF
TRBD1,TRBV12-3/TRBV12-4,TRBJ1-1,many,TGTGCCAGCAGTACGGGACAGGTGGGAACTGAAGCTTTCTTT,CASSTGQVGTEAFF
-,TRBV12-3/TRBV12-4,TRBJ1-3,-,TGTGCCAGCAGTCCGGACGCCGTCTCTGGAAACACCATATATTTT,CASSPDAVSGNTIYF
TRBD2,TRBV12-3/TRBV12-4,TRBJ2-1,many,TGTGCCAGCAGTCCCGGGACTAGCGTAAGCTCCTACAATGAGCAGTTCTTC,CASSPGTSVSSYNEQFF
TRBD2,TRBV12-3/TRBV12-4,TRBJ2-7,many,TGTGCCAGCAGTTTGACGGGACTAGCGAGGGGCTCCTACGAGCAGTACTTC,CASSLTGLARGSYEQYF
-,TRBV2,TRBJ2-3,-,TGTGCCAGCAGGCTAAATACCCAGAGCACAGATACGCAGTATTTT,CASRLNTQSTDTQYF
-,TRBV12-3/TRBV12-4,TRBJ2-6,few,TGTGCCAGCAGTCTCCAAGCGGACTTTCCCTCTGGGGCCAACGTCCTGACTTTC,CASSLQADFPSGANVLTF
-,TRBV7-9,TRBJ2-7,-,TGTGCCAGCAGCTTATTGGCTAAACCCGAGCAGTACTTC,CASSLLAKPEQYF
-,TRBV7-2,TRBJ2-3,few,TGTGCCAGCAGCTTCGGGGGCGGGGAAAGCACAGATACGCAGTATTTT,CASSFGGGESTDTQYF
TRBD2,TRBV28,TRBJ2-7,few,TGTGCCACGCTCCCCCCGGGGGGGGGTTACGAGCAGTACTTC,CATLPPGGGYEQYF
-,TRBV19,TRBJ2-7,few,TGTGCCAGTAGTAGCCCCAACAACGGGGTCTACGAGCAGTACTTC,CASSSPNNGVYEQYF
-,TRBV20-1,TRBJ2-7,few,TGCAGTGCTATAGGAGCCTTTTACGAGCAGTACTTC,CSAIGAFYEQYF
TRBD2,TRBV2,TRBJ2-1,-,TGTGCCAGCAGTGATGGCCAAGGGACTAGAAACGACAATGAGCAGTTCTTC,CASSDGQGTRNDNEQFF
TRBD1,TRBV5-1,TRBJ2-3,once,TGCGCCAGCAGCCGACAGGGGCACACAGATACGCAGTATTTT,CASSRQGHTDTQYF
-,TRBV7-9,TRBJ2-5,few,TGTGCCAGCAGCTCCAATACCGGGAGAGAGACCCAGTACTTC,CASSSNTGRETQYF
-,TRBV5-4,TRBJ1-2,-,TGTGCCAGCAGCCCGGACCGAGTTGGTGGCTACACCTTC,CASSPDRVGGYTF